A single sample is the source of the 17 T cell receptor beta chains below, sequenced in a study of shared clonotypes between healthy human individuals. Clones were sequenced by immunoSEQ multiplex PCR, and TCRdb holds only the in-frame ones, with some missing. The sample shows nearly 1 million clones, over 60% of them seen only once. The sequencing sample was made of memory CD4+ T cells sorted from blood. Indicated subset: CD45RA-negative fraction. The receptors stem from a man aged 18 to 35 in good health.

Points on this clone: This specimen includes other DNA sequences encoding the same CDR3. The chain carries TRBV10-3 and TRBJ2-3; the D is unclear. Germline CDR1 reads ENHRY; CDR2 reads SYGVKD. The CDR3 extends over 12 amino acids. Trimming stripped 8 bases from V and 4 bases from J, with 10 bases between. The CDR3 spells CAISGGADTQYF. CDR3 nucleotides: TGTGCCATCTCTGGTGGCGCAGATACGCAGTATTTT.

The chain combines TRBV7-2 with TRBJ2-1; TRBD2 might be the D (6 bases). Trimming shortened V by 6 bases and J by 3 bases, and 12 bases separated the two germline ends. Germline values: CDR1 SGHTA, CDR2 FQGNSA. The CDR3 spans 14 residues. The CDR3 sequence is CASRALAIYNEQFF. CDR3 nucleotide sequence: TGTGCCAGCAGAGCCCTAGCGATCTACAATGAGCAGTTCTTC.

This sequence joins TRBV25-1 and TRBJ1-4, with TRBD1 as a possible D gene (5 bases). This CDR3 is 14 amino acids long. Deletions cut 6 bases from V and 7 bases from J, with 15 bases between. The V gene's germline CDR1 is MGHDK and CDR2 SYGVNS. CDR3 in DNA: TGTGCCAGCAGGGGGCCCGGGGCAGGTGAAAAACTGTTTTTT. Protein product: CASRGPGAGEKLFF.

The rearrangement links TRBV5-1 to TRBJ1-2; D might be TRBD1 (5 bases). V was trimmed by 1 base and J by 3 bases, leaving 13 bases between them. The CDR3 extends over 15 amino acids. Germline CDR1 SGHRS, CDR2 YFSETQ. The CDR3 DNA follows: TGCGCCAGCAGCTTGTCCTTGGGAGGGGACTATGGCTACACCTTC. Translating gives CASSLSLGGDYGYTF.

This clone has only a few counts. The chain employs TRBV10-3 and TRBJ2-5; D is uncertain. The CDR3 extends over 13 amino acids. Germline V gene sequence: CDR1 ENHRY, CDR2 SYGVKD. The V gene lost 8 bases and the J gene lost 1 base, with 11 bases spanning the gap. The CDR3 sequence: CAIGTSTQETQYF. As DNA, the CDR3 is TGTGCCATCGGAACCTCTACCCAAGAGACCCAGTACTTC.

This chain uses TRBV5-1 with TRBJ2-2; 10 bases are shared with TRBD2. Germline-derived CDR1 and CDR2 are SGHRS and YFSETQ. The CDR3 has 16 residues. With 4 bases clipped from V and 2 bases from J, the junction kept 5 bases outside the gene matches. Here the CDR3 reads CASSQTSGANTGELFF. CDR3 bases: TGCGCCAGCAGCCAAACTAGCGGGGCTAACACCGGGGAGCTGTTTTTT.

The V gene is TRBV7-6, the J gene TRBJ2-1, with D hard to call. Looked up from germline, CDR1 is SGHVS and CDR2 is FNYEAQ. This CDR3 has 12 residues. Trimming took 7 bases from V and 5 from J, leaving 9 bases between them. DNA of the CDR3: TGTGCCAGCACCGCAGAAGACAATGAGCAGTTCTTC. This encodes CASTAEDNEQFF.

This clone appeared a single time. The chain has TRBV4-3 and TRBJ2-3; D unclear. This CDR3 has 15 amino acids. From germline, CDR1 is LGHNA and CDR2 YSLEER. The ends were cut back, 0 bases at V and 6 bases at J, with 13 bases in the middle. CDR3 DNA: TGCGCCAGCAGCCAAGATTGGGGAATGCGTGATACGCAGTATTTT. Amino acids: CASSQDWGMRDTQYF.

The chain couples TRBV5-4 to TRBJ2-2, with a tentative D call TRBD2 (5 bases). This CDR3 spans 15 amino acids. Germline CDR1 SGHNT, CDR2 YYREEE (reference sequence). V lost 4 bases to trimming and J lost 0 bases, with 10 bases between them. The CDR3 bases are TGTGCCAGCAGCCTGGACTCCTCGAACACCGGGGAGCTGTTTTTT. It specifies CASSLDSSNTGELFF.

The V gene is TRBV13, the J gene TRBJ2-5, with 9 bases lining up with TRBD2. Germline lookup yields CDR1 PRHDT and CDR2 FYEKMQ (reference sequence). V shed 4 bases and J 2 bases; nucleotides not matched to a gene: 11. The length of the CDR3 is 17 residues. Here the CDR3 DNA reads TGTGCCAGCAGCTACACATCAGGACTAGCGTGGCAAGAGACCCAGTACTTC. The encoded protein is CASSYTSGLAWQETQYF.

In DNA form, the CDR3 reads TGTGCCAGCAGTTCCCCGGGGTATAGTCAGCCCCAGCATTTT. The encoded protein is CASSSPGYSQPQHF. The chain is built from TRBV27 and TRBJ1-5; no clear D. This CDR3 region has 14 residues. The germline V gene encodes CDR1 MNHEY and CDR2 SMNVEV (reference sequence). The V end was cut by 4 bases, the J end by 6 bases, with 13 bases between.

This clone was observed once. The chain employs TRBV5-1 and TRBJ2-7, with 7 bases aligning to TRBD1. This CDR3 has 14 amino acids. Germline V CDR1 and CDR2: SGHRS, YFSETQ. V lost 6 bases and J lost 0; bases outside the gene matches: 6. CDR3 region: CASKPGTDSYEQYF. CDR3 DNA: TGCGCCAGCAAACCCGGGACAGACTCCTACGAGCAGTACTTC.

Points on this clone: The identical CDR3 is also encoded by other nucleotide sequences in the sample. The rearrangement joins TRBV30 to TRBJ1-5, with TRBD1 as a possible D gene (5 bases). Germline V gene lookup returns CDR1 GTSNPN and CDR2 SVGIG (reference sequence). V lost 3 bases and J 0 bases, leaving 6 bases between the germline ends. The length of the CDR3 is 13 residues. In DNA, the CDR3 is TGTGCCTGGAGGACAGATAGCAATCAGCCCCAGCATTTT. This gives the protein CAWRTDSNQPQHF.

This rearrangement joins TRBV18 to TRBJ1-4; D is unresolved. Trimming shortened V by 3 bases and J by 7 bases, and 15 bases separated the two germline ends. The CDR3 runs to 15 residues. From germline, CDR1 is KGHSH and CDR2 LQKENI. CDR3 sequence reads: CASSPKADVGEKLFF. The CDR3, as DNA: TGTGCCAGCTCACCGAAAGCGGATGTCGGTGAAAAACTGTTTTTT. Supplemented by reference TRBV18 and TRBJ1-4, the full variable domain reads NAGVMQNPRHLVRRRGQEARLRCSPMKGHSHVYWYRQLPEEGLKFMVYLQKENIIDESGMPKERFSAEFPKEGPSILRIQQVVRGDSAAYFCASSPKADVGEKLFFGSGTQLSVL.

This clone was detected ten times or more. V gene TRBV7-8 combines with J gene TRBJ1-4; no definite D call. This CDR3 is 17 amino acids long. Germline CDR1 reads SGHVS; CDR2 reads FQNEAQ. V was clipped by 1 base and J by 1 base, with 13 bases between them. CDR3 coding DNA: TGTGCCAGCAGCTTAGGGGCACAAATCCTAACTAATGAAAAACTGTTTTTT. Its translation: CASSLGAQILTNEKLFF.

The chain has TRBV5-1 and TRBJ2-7; TRBD2 might be the D (6 bases). Trimming pared 0 bases from V and 4 bases from J, leaving 17 bases between. The CDR3 runs to 16 residues. The germline gives CDR1 SGHRS, CDR2 YFSETQ. Here the CDR3 DNA reads TGCGCCAGCAGCTTGGTTAGCGGCCCAGTTATGTACGAGCAGTACTTC. Translated, it gives CASSLVSGPVMYEQYF.

The V gene is TRBV30, the J gene TRBJ2-7; TRBD2 agrees at 9 bases. Looked up from germline, CDR1 is GTSNPN and CDR2 is SVGIG (reference sequence). The J segment lost 7 bases and the V segment lost 2 bases, leaving 6 bases of the junction unmatched. This CDR3 spans 13 amino acids. CDR3 sequence reads: CAWSPRLADEQYF. CDR3 DNA sequence: TGTGCCTGGAGTCCAAGACTAGCGGATGAGCAGTACTTC.